The 20 T cell receptor beta chains below come from one sample, sequenced in a study of T-cell reconstitution after alpha-beta-depleted transplantation in children listed by TCRdb under 2016. Library creation used PCR. Sequencing instrument: Illumina HiSeq 2500. TCR libraries were prepared with molecular barcoding, using unique molecular identifiers to normalize TCRbeta repertoire quantification. TCRdb took the public reads, trimmed them with fastp at Q25, ran MiXCR for clone calling and kept in-frame beta chains. One record per CDR3 amino acid sequence lists the most common genes and DNA. For this sample the table gives over 200,000 distinct CDR3 sequences, of which roughly a tenth were detected only once. Roughly 27% of the sample goes to the ten largest clones. The intended sense of this specimen's treatment or condition label: allogeneic hematopoietic cell transplantation with graft depleted of TCRalphabeta T cells and CD19 B cells.

The sample consisted of PBMCs, taken before TCRalphabeta/CD19-depleted stem cell transplant. Receptors originate from a child under three years old with acute myeloid leukemia, due to receive a stem cell transplant.

At least ten counts were recorded for this clonotype. This sequence joins TRBV28 and TRBJ2-1, with D perhaps assigned TRBD1 or TRBD2 (5 bases each). The CDR3 consists of 15 residues. Trimming left V 4 bases short and J 5 bases short, with 15 bases between. Germline CDR1 is MDHEN and CDR2 is SYDVKM. The CDR3 DNA reads as TGTGCCAGCAGTTCTGGGGGTACGACTCACAATGAGCAGTTCTTC. Translating it yields CASSSGGTTHNEQFF.

This clonotype was found many times. This rearrangement joins TRBV7-9 to TRBJ1-1, with a possible D match to TRBD1 (6 bases). The CDR3 is 14 amino acids. CDR1 SEHNR and CDR2 FQNEAQ come from the germline V gene (reference sequence). Trimming removed 4 bases from V and 5 bases from J, with 14 bases in between. CDR3 in amino acids: CASSSLQGRTEAFF. In nucleotides, the CDR3 is TGTGCCAGCAGCTCCCTACAGGGAAGGACTGAAGCTTTCTTT.

This clonotype was counted at least ten times. The chain uses TRBV7-9 and TRBJ1-3; D possibly corresponds to TRBD1 (5 bases). Germline assignment: CDR1 SEHNR and CDR2 FQNEAQ (reference sequence). Trimming removed 0 bases at V and 0 bases at J, with 18 bases between. The CDR3 length is 19 residues. CDR3 amino acids: CASSLARYPSRDSGNTIYF. As DNA, the CDR3 is TGTGCCAGCAGCTTAGCCCGATACCCCTCCAGGGACTCTGGAAACACCATATATTTT. Together with reference TRBV7-9 and TRBJ1-3, the CDR3 gives the full variable domain: DTGVSQNPRHKITKRGQNVTFRCDPISEHNRLYWYRQTLGQGPEFLTYFQNEAQLEKSRLLSDRFSAERPKGSFSTLEIQRTEQGDSAMYLCASSLARYPSRDSGNTIYFGEGSWLTVV.

The sample holds many counts of this clonotype. The rearrangement uses TRBV14 and TRBJ2-7; the match to TRBD2 covers 9 bases. V shed 6 bases and J 5 bases; nucleotides not matched to a gene: 8. Germline V gene lookup returns CDR1 SGHDN and CDR2 FVKESK. The CDR3 runs 14 residues. CDR3 bases: TGTGCCAGCAGACATAGCGGGAGAGGTCACGAGCAGTACTTC. Encoded protein: CASRHSGRGHEQYF.

In its sample, this clonotype was seen a few times. This chain joins TRBV7-2 and TRBJ1-1; D uncertain. This CDR3 contains 14 residues. V was cut by 3 bases and J by 0 bases, with 8 bases left in between. Germline V CDR1 and CDR2: SGHTA, FQGNSA. The CDR3 coding sequence is TGTGCCAGCAGCTTGATAGCGTTGAACACTGAAGCTTTCTTT. Translation: CASSLIALNTEAFF.

This clonotype was picked up a small number of times. This chain connects TRBV2 to TRBJ2-3, with no clear D. CDR3 length: 12 residues. Trimming took 10 bases from V and 6 from J, leaving 14 bases between them. CDR1 SNHLY and CDR2 FYNNEI come from the germline V gene. The CDR3 DNA reads as TGTGCCACCCGAAGAAGTGATGATACGCAGTATTTT. Translation gives CATRRSDDTQYF.

This clonotype came up a few times. The chain is built from TRBV12-3 or TRBV12-4 and TRBJ1-1; no definite D call. The CDR3 runs 14 residues. Trimming stripped 5 bases from V and 5 bases from J, with 15 bases between. DNA of the CDR3: TGTGCCAGCAGTCCCCCTCCCGGTTGGACTGAAGCTTTCTTT. As protein: CASSPPPGWTEAFF.

This clonotype appeared many times. The V call is TRBV20-1, the J call TRBJ1-2; D not certain. Trimming removed 1 base from V and 4 bases from J, with 10 bases in between. Germline CDR1 and CDR2: DFQATT and SNEGSKA (reference sequence). This CDR3 is built from 13 residues. In DNA, the CDR3 is TGCAGTGCTAGAGGACCGGCTCTCTATGGCTACACCTTC. Amino acids: CSARGPALYGYTF.

This clonotype was found many times. Written as DNA, the CDR3 is TGTGCCAGCAGCTACTGGATGGGAGGGAGGTTCTCCTACGAGCAGTACTTC. This gives the protein CASSYWMGGRFSYEQYF. The chain couples TRBV3-1 to TRBJ2-7; 7 bases fit TRBD2. CDR3 length: 17 amino acids. Germline V gene data show CDR1 as LGHDT and CDR2 as YNNKEL (reference sequence). The V segment lost 5 bases and the J segment 0 bases; nucleotides outside the gene matches: 13.

This clonotype was counted at least ten times. The chain recombines TRBV3-1 with TRBJ1-2; TRBD1 aligns across 7 bases. This CDR3 has 15 residues. From germline, CDR1 is LGHDT and CDR2 YNNKEL (reference sequence). V was clipped by 5 bases and J by 3 bases; unmatched bases: 9. CDR3 residues: CASSDPGTAYYGYTF. In nucleotides, the CDR3 is TGTGCCAGCAGCGACCCTGGGACAGCCTACTATGGCTACACCTTC.

This clonotype was seen many times. The chain recombines TRBV5-6 with TRBJ1-6, with D uncertain. Germline assignment: CDR1 SGHDT and CDR2 YYEEEE. Between the trimmed V and J ends, which lost 0 bases and 5 bases, there was a span of 9 bases. The CDR3 spans 15 residues. DNA for the CDR3: TGTGCCAGCAGCTTGGATCCGAGGGATAATTCACCCCTCCACTTT. Translation: CASSLDPRDNSPLHF.

This clonotype was seen only a few times. This chain uses TRBV6-1 with TRBJ1-2; TRBD1 aligns across 7 bases. V trimming: 6 bases; J trimming: 3 bases; junction bases outside the gene matches: 10. Germline CDR1 is MNHNS and CDR2 is SASEGT. The CDR3 covers 15 residues. The CDR3 DNA follows: TGTGCCAGCAGGAGCTCCCCCGGGACAGACTATGGCTACACCTTC. This codes for CASRSSPGTDYGYTF.

This clonotype came up many times. V gene TRBV25-1 combines with J gene TRBJ2-1, with D perhaps given as TRBD1 or TRBD2 (5 bases each). Germline V lookup: CDR1 MGHDK, CDR2 SYGVNS. Trimming took 6 bases from V and 4 from J, leaving 19 bases between them. The CDR3 has 16 residues. The CDR3, as DNA: TGTGCCAGCAGCAGATCTCGGGACGCCCAATACAATGAGCAGTTCTTC. As protein: CASSRSRDAQYNEQFF.

Ten or more counts support this clonotype. CDR3 in amino acids: CSANGQVPHTDTQYF. The DNA for the CDR3 is TGCAGTGCGAATGGACAGGTTCCCCACACAGATACGCAGTATTTT. This sequence joins TRBV20-1 and TRBJ2-3; 7 bases map to TRBD1. This CDR3 has 15 residues. V shed 6 bases, J shed 2 bases, and the junction held 11 bases outside the gene matches. CDR1 and CDR2 (germline): DFQATT, SNEGSKA (reference sequence).

Ten or more counts support this clonotype. The chain joins TRBV10-3 to TRBJ1-5, with D maybe TRBD1 (6 bases). Germline CDR1 and CDR2: ENHRY and SYGVKD. The V end was cut by 6 bases, the J end by 3 bases, with 9 bases between. This CDR3 spans 13 amino acids. The CDR3 loop is CAISWDNNQPQHF. The CDR3 DNA reads as TGTGCCATCAGCTGGGACAACAATCAGCCCCAGCATTTT.

This clonotype was found many times. The CDR3 DNA is TGTGCCAGCAGCTTGGTGGTTAGCTCCTACAATGAGCAGTTCTTC. It codes for CASSLVVSSYNEQFF. This chain uses TRBV5-5 with TRBJ2-1; D gene unclear. Germline V gene lookup returns CDR1 SGHKS and CDR2 YYEKEE (reference sequence). This CDR3 contains 15 residues. Trimming pared 0 bases from V and 0 bases from J, leaving 7 bases between.

This clonotype was counted at least ten times. The V and J genes are TRBV7-3 and TRBJ2-3; the D is unclear. Germline CDR1 reads SGHTA; CDR2 reads FQGTGA. The CDR3 runs 14 residues. V was trimmed by 2 bases and J by 4 bases, leaving 10 bases between them. This chain's CDR3 is CASSLGRSSDTQYF. The CDR3 coding sequence is TGTGCCAGCAGCTTAGGGCGATCCTCAGATACGCAGTATTTT.

V gene TRBV20-1 combines with J gene TRBJ1-1, with TRBD1 as a possible D gene (5 bases). With 6 bases removed from V and 6 bases from J, the gap between germline ends came to 14 bases. The CDR3 sequence is 12 residues long. Looked up from germline, CDR1 is DFQATT and CDR2 is SNEGSKA (reference sequence). The CDR3 DNA is TGCAGTGCAGACCCAACGGGGGCTGAAGCTTTCTTT. It encodes CSADPTGAEAFF.

This clonotype was observed many times. This chain joins TRBV5-1 and TRBJ1-2, with D maybe TRBD1 (6 bases). The ends were cut back, 4 bases at V and 4 bases at J, with 14 bases in the middle. The CDR3 length is 14 residues. Germline V gene data show CDR1 as SGHRS and CDR2 as YFSETQ. The CDR3 reads CASSPVDRPYGYTF. The CDR3 DNA is TGCGCCAGCAGCCCTGTTGACAGGCCCTATGGCTACACCTTC.

This clonotype was counted ten times or more. This sequence joins TRBV20-1 and TRBJ2-1; 8 bases are a match to TRBD2. The V segment lost 4 bases and the J segment 8 bases; nucleotides outside the gene matches: 13. CDR3 length: 15 amino acids. Germline V gene lookup returns CDR1 DFQATT and CDR2 SNEGSKA (reference sequence). The CDR3 DNA reads as TGCAGTGCTAAAGCGGTAACGGGGGGGGCTGATGAGCAGTTCTTC. As protein: CSAKAVTGGADEQFF.